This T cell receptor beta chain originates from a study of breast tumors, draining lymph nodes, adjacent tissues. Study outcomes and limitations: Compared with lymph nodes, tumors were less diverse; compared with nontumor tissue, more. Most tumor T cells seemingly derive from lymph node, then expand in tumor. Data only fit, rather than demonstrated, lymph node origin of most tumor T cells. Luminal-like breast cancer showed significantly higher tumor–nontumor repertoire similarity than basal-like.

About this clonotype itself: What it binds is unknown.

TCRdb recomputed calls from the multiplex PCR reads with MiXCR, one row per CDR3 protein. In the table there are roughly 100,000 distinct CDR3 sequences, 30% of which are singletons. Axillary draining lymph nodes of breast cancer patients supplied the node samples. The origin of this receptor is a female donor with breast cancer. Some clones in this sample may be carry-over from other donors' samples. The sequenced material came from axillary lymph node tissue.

The CDR3 coding sequence is TGTGCCAGCAGTCATAGGGGGCTGAATGAGCAGTTCTTC. Translated, it gives CASSHRGLNEQFF. The chain couples TRBV6-5 to TRBJ2-1, with 7 bases identical to TRBD1. The CDR3 covers 13 residues. Germline CDR1 MNHEY, CDR2 SVGAGI. Unmatched junction bases numbered 5, after V lost 5 bases and J lost 7 bases.